Listed below are T cell receptor beta chains from one sample, sequenced in a study of cytomegalovirus exposure and HLA in healthy donors. The method was immunoSEQ multiplex PCR; TCRdb's version includes in-frame clones alone and lacks a portion of them. The data hold roughly 120,000 clones, with roughly 80% observed a single time. The sequencing input was PBMCs. These receptor sequences come from a male donor in good health and CMV-seropositive. Both conserved end residues are part of each CDR3. The D gene is left open where the match is weak. Expanded clones are given a class, and other clones once, few, many or no size at all.

TRBJ2-1	TRBD2	TRBV11-3	-	CASTPGGLAGDNEQFF	TGTGCCAGCACCCCCGGTGGGCTAGCGGGAGACAATGAGCAGTTCTTC
TRBJ2-1	-	TRBV6-1	-	CASFGRWVYNEQFF	TGTGCCAGCTTCGGCAGGTGGGTATACAATGAGCAGTTCTTC
TRBJ2-5	TRBD2	TRBV11-2	once	CASRRPGLAIETQYF	TGTGCCAGCAGACGCCCCGGACTAGCGATAGAGACCCAGTACTTC
TRBJ1-1	-	TRBV5-1	-	CASSLGSGGVAFF	TGCGCCAGCAGCTTGGGCTCGGGCGGGGTAGCTTTCTTT
TRBJ1-3	-	TRBV30	few	CAWSLGGSGNTIYF	TGTGCCTGGAGCTTAGGGGGATCCGGAAACACCATATATTTT
TRBJ1-1	-	TRBV6-5	-	CASSPGGRMNTEAFF	TGTGCCAGCAGCCCGGGGGGCAGGATGAACACTGAAGCTTTCTTT
TRBJ2-1	TRBD2	TRBV30	-	CAWSGGRTSGRAIYNEQFF	TGTGCCTGGAGTGGCGGACGGACTAGCGGGAGGGCCATCTACAATGAGCAGTTCTTC
TRBJ2-7	TRBD2	TRBV7-2	-	CASSPRTSGMNPYEQYF	TGTGCCAGCAGCCCGAGGACTAGCGGGATGAATCCCTACGAGCAGTACTTC
TRBJ2-7	TRBD2	TRBV4-3	-	CASSQEGLAGYEQYF	TGCGCCAGCAGCCAAGAGGGACTAGCGGGATACGAGCAGTACTTC
TRBJ2-3	-	TRBV27	-	CASSFHGSGNTQYF	TGTGCCAGCAGTTTCCACGGGAGTGGGAATACGCAGTATTTT
TRBJ2-3	TRBD2	TRBV11-2	-	CASSLTSGRVEHTDTQYF	TGTGCCAGCAGCCTGACTAGCGGGAGGGTTGAACACACAGATACGCAGTATTTT
TRBJ2-7	-	TRBV5-4	-	CASSSAQIGEQYF	TGTGCCAGCAGCTCCGCCCAAATCGGCGAGCAGTACTTC
TRBJ2-1	TRBD1	TRBV6-1	many	CASSETGDPYNEQFF	TGTGCCAGCAGTGAAACAGGGGACCCCTACAATGAGCAGTTCTTC
TRBJ1-4	-	TRBV23-1	once	CASSQKGDLLNEKLFF	TGCGCCAGCAGTCAAAAGGGGGACCTACTTAATGAAAAACTGTTTTTT
TRBJ2-7	TRBD1	TRBV28	-	CASSFFATGTGAYEQYF	TGTGCCAGCAGTTTTTTTGCGACCGGGACAGGGGCCTACGAGCAGTACTTC
TRBJ1-3	TRBD1	TRBV19	-	CASTSRDRHSGNTIYF	TGTGCCAGTACCTCCCGGGACAGACACTCTGGAAACACCATATATTTT
TRBJ2-7	TRBD1	TRBV19	-	CASQTGGHEQYF	TGTGCCAGCCAAACAGGGGGCCACGAGCAGTACTTC
TRBJ2-1	-	TRBV7-9	-	CASSATGRVWFF	TGTGCCAGCAGCGCCACAGGGAGAGTTTGGTTCTTC
TRBJ1-1	TRBD1	TRBV27	-	CASRKTGGGTEAFF	TGTGCCAGCAGAAAGACAGGGGGAGGCACTGAAGCTTTCTTT
TRBJ1-5	TRBD1	TRBV2	few	CASSVQGARSNQPQHF	TGTGCCAGCAGTGTACAGGGGGCGAGGAGCAATCAGCCCCAGCATTTT
TRBJ2-2	-	TRBV2	-	CASEQKPSAGELFF	TGTGCCAGCGAACAGAAACCCTCGGCCGGGGAGCTGTTTTTT
TRBJ1-1	-	TRBV28	-	CASSFQVGTPTNEAFF	TGTGCCAGCAGTTTTCAGGTGGGGACACCGACAAATGAAGCTTTCTTT
TRBJ1-3	-	TRBV7-9	-	CASSFGAGNTIYF	TGCGCCAGCAGCTTCGGGGCTGGAAACACCATATATTTT
TRBJ2-3	-	TRBV7-3	-	CASSPGVGSTDTQYF	TGTGCCAGCAGCCCGGGGGTAGGCAGCACAGATACGCAGTATTTT
TRBJ2-4	-	TRBV27	-	CASSPHDGSRAKNIQYF	TGTGCCAGCAGTCCACACGACGGGAGCCGGGCCAAAAACATTCAGTACTTC
TRBJ1-2	-	TRBV30	-	CAWSPGGYGYTF	TGTGCCTGGTCTCCGGGGGGCTATGGCTACACCTTC
TRBJ2-5	-	TRBV4-3	-	CASSQVGSGIETQYF	TGCGCCAGCAGCCAAGTTGGATCAGGGATTGAGACCCAGTACTTC
TRBJ2-2	-	TRBV11-2	once	CASSLELNTGELFF	TGTGCCAGCAGCTTAGAACTGAACACCGGGGAGCTGTTTTTT
TRBJ1-3	-	TRBV19	-	CASSIRGSGNTIYF	TGTGCCAGTAGTATTCGGGGGTCTGGAAACACCATATATTTT
TRBJ1-4	TRBD1	TRBV7-3	-	CASSLTGGTGEKLFF	TGTGCCAGCAGCTTAACGGGGGGGACAGGTGAAAAACTGTTTTTT
TRBJ2-1	TRBD1	TRBV19	-	CASKTTGGKNDNEQFF	TGTGCCAGTAAAACGACAGGGGGTAAGAACGACAATGAGCAGTTCTTC
TRBJ1-1	-	TRBV5-1	-	CASSLRAGTDTEAFF	TGCGCCAGCAGCTTGAGGGCGGGAACGGACACTGAAGCTTTCTTT
TRBJ2-7	TRBD1	TRBV5-1	-	CASSSLGQGALEEQYF	TGCGCCAGCAGCTCGCTAGGACAGGGAGCATTAGAAGAGCAGTACTTC
TRBJ2-7	TRBD1	TRBV28	-	CASSLVGQGLYEQYF	TGTGCCAGCAGTTTGGTGGGACAGGGCCTTTACGAGCAGTACTTC
TRBJ2-5	TRBD2	TRBV7-2	-	CASSLVAGGGETQYF	TGTGCCAGCAGCTTAGTCGCGGGAGGGGGCGAGACCCAGTACTTC
TRBJ2-7	-	TRBV20-1	-	CSASLRYEQYF	TGCAGTGCTAGTCTCAGGTACGAGCAGTACTTC
TRBJ2-7	-	TRBV18	-	CASSLPSSYEQYF	TGTGCCAGCTCACTTCCCAGCTCCTACGAGCAGTACTTC
TRBJ1-4	TRBD1	TRBV4-3	once	CASSHQRGQGLRRTNEKLFF	TGCGCCAGCAGCCATCAGCGCGGACAGGGGTTAAGGAGGACTAATGAAAAACTGTTTTTT
TRBJ2-7	-	TRBV28	-	CASRKKGYEQYF	TGTGCCAGCAGAAAAAAGGGGTACGAGCAGTACTTC
TRBJ2-7	TRBD1	TRBV20-1	-	CSARTGPEQYF	TGCAGTGCTAGGACAGGGCCGGAGCAGTACTTC
TRBJ2-7	TRBD1	TRBV5-4	-	CASSSGGTGGQEQYF	TGTGCCAGCAGCTCCGGCGGGACAGGGGGACAAGAGCAGTACTTC
TRBJ2-2	-	TRBV6-4	-	CASSRDIGAGELFF	TGTGCCAGCAGCCGTGATATAGGAGCCGGGGAGCTGTTTTTT
TRBJ2-1	-	TRBV20-1	-	CSATGVPEQFF	TGCAGTGCTACCGGGGTCCCTGAGCAGTTCTTC
TRBJ1-5	TRBD1	TRBV30	-	CAWSTGQGSNQPQHF	TGTGCCTGGAGCACAGGACAGGGGAGCAATCAGCCCCAGCATTTT
TRBJ1-3	-	TRBV25-1	-	CASSGTGNTIYF	TGTGCCAGCAGTGGGACAGGAAACACCATATATTTT
TRBJ2-2	TRBD1	TRBV19	-	CASGGPGQGRGTGELFF	TGTGCCAGTGGGGGGCCGGGACAGGGGAGGGGCACCGGGGAGCTGTTTTTT
TRBJ1-2	-	TRBV18	once	CASSEGTTGTRSRGYTF	TGTGCCAGCTCAGAAGGGACCACCGGGACAAGGTCGCGAGGCTACACCTTC
TRBJ2-1	TRBD2	TRBV10-3	-	CAIRGLASVSEQFF	TGTGCCATCAGGGGACTAGCCAGTGTTTCCGAGCAGTTCTTC
TRBJ1-4	-	TRBV7-8	-	CASSLAWGGPNEKLFF	TGTGCCAGCAGCTTAGCGTGGGGCGGACCAAATGAAAAACTGTTTTTT
TRBJ2-7	-	TRBV5-4	-	CASSLSDKQYF	TGTGCCAGCAGCTTGTCGGACAAGCAGTACTTC
TRBJ2-7	TRBD2	TRBV9	-	CASSPGAGPAYEQYF	TGTGCCAGCAGCCCGGGAGCGGGACCTGCCTACGAGCAGTACTTC
TRBJ2-7	TRBD1	TRBV7-8	-	CASSEQGFYGEQYF	TGTGCCAGCAGCGAACAGGGGTTCTACGGCGAGCAGTACTTC